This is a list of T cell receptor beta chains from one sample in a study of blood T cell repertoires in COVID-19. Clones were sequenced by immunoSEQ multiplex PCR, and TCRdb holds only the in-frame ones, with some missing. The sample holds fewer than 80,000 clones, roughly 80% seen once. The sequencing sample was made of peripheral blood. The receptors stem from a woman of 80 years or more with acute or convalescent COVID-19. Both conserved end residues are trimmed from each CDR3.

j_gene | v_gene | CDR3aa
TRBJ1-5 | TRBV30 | AWSVRFGGGLRNSNQPQH
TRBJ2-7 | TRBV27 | ASSGTGRFDYEQY
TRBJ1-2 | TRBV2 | ASSRDRGSANYGYT
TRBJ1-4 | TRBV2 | ASGLRQGGGEKLF
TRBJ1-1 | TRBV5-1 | ASSLSLGGRTEAF
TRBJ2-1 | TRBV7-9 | ASSAGTSGGNEQF
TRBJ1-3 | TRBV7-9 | ASSLAGAPSGNTIY
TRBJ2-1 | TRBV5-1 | ASSPIAGGPRNEQF
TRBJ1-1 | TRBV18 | ASSQSWGQGHTEAF
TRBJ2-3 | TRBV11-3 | ASSLNGPSTDTQY
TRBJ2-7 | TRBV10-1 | ASSERTVRSSYEQY
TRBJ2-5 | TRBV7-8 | ASSSYPRGGGRETQY
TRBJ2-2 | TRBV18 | ASSPRGQDTGELF
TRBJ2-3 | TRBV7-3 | ASSSGQPTVTDTQY
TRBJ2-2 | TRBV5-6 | ASTRTVGELF
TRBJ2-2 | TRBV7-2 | ASSPSGQGANTGELF
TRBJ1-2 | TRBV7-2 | ASTPRTGGASWGYT
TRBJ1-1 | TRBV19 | ASSLNSFTEAF
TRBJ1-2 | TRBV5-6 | ASSLGQGAGIYGYT
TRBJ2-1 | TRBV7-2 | ASSPLALSYNEQF
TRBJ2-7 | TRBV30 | AWSRGSSYEQY
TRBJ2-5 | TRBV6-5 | ASHRDRAQETQY
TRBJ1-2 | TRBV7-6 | ASSPWQDDGYT
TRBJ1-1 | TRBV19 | ASSIERGLNTEAF
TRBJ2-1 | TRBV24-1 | ATSDSGLAGSSYNEQF
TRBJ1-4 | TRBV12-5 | ASGLHTGRSEKLF
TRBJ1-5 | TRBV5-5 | ASSLGGGNQPQH
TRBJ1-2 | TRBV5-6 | ASSWRDRGPYGYT
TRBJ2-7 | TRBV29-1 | SVPAGQGGYEQY
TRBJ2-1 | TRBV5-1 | ASSWDTLKDNEQF
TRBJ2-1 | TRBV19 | ASSMPPIRTGGGDEQF
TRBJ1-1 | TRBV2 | ASRLIQGSTEAF
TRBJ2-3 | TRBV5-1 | ASSTGEALKTDTQY